The next 17 T cell receptor beta chains were all read from a single sample in a study of regulatory T cells in long-lasting Graves disease. Sample time point: persistent/refractory GD, antithyroid drugs over 5 years with positive TRAb. The TCR library was made from RNA that had been extracted from PBMCs in TRIzol. Assembly of TCR beta libraries relied on iRepertoire HTBI primers together with Arm-PCR of CDR3 regions. TCRdb re-analysed the multiplex PCR reads in MiXCR, keeping a single row per CDR3 protein. The sample lists about 430,000 distinct CDR3 sequences; about 21% were seen once. Sequenced here: peripheral blood mononuclear cells (PBMCs), sampled when the disease was refractory, from a patient treated with antithyroid drugs. These receptors originate from a female donor with Graves disease.

The J gene is TRBJ2-2, the V gene TRBV28; D unclear. V lost 6 bases to trimming and J lost 6 bases, with 11 bases between them. Germline V gene lookup returns CDR1 MDHEN and CDR2 SYDVKM. This CDR3 contains 13 residues. The CDR3 DNA is TGTGCCAGCAGCGACGCCCGTCCCGGGGAGCTGTTTTTT. It is translated as CASSDARPGELFF.

Comments on this clonotype: A read error is likely, as this CDR3 ends without the conserved phenylalanine or tryptophan. V and J are TRBV4-1 and TRBJ1-5; TRBD1 aligns across 7 bases. Germline CDR1 is MGHRA and CDR2 is YSYEKL. This CDR3 has 15 amino acids. V dropped 0 bases and J dropped 8; count of bases not matched to a gene: 7. The CDR3 sequence: CASSQEGRQGEPQHL. The DNA of the CDR3 is TGCGCCAGCAGCCAAGAAGGCAGGCAGGGGGAGCCCCAGCATCTT.

This clonotype was detected only a few times. The rearrangement links TRBV29-1 to TRBJ2-7, with 7 bases matching TRBD1. CDR1 and CDR2 (germline): SQVTM, ANQGSEA. This CDR3 has 13 amino acids. With V trimmed by 6 bases and J by 6 bases, 11 bases remained unmatched. CDR3 amino acids: CSVGTQGVGEQYF. The CDR3 DNA follows: TGCAGCGTGGGAACTCAGGGGGTGGGCGAGCAGTACTTC.

The chain has TRBV5-1 and TRBJ2-7; D gene unclear. CDR1 is SGHRS and CDR2 is YFSETQ in the germline V gene. The CDR3 length is 14 residues. The germline V and J ends were trimmed by 3 bases and 4 bases, with 14 bases remaining between them. CDR3 nucleotide sequence: TGCGCCAGCAGCTCCTCGACGAGCCAATACGAGCAGTACTTC. Translated, it gives CASSSSTSQYEQYF.

This clonotype was seen a handful of times. The chain employs TRBV6-2 or TRBV6-3 and TRBJ2-5, with D tentatively TRBD2 (6 bases). CDR1 is MNHEY, CDR2 SVGEGT, per germline. The CDR3 sequence is 16 residues long. V was shortened by 5 bases and J by 1 base, with 17 bases between the two germline ends. The CDR3 sequence is CASSDPQRAFQETQYF. CDR3 nucleotide sequence: TGTGCCAGCAGTGATCCGCAGCGGGCCTTCCAAGAGACCCAGTACTTC.

This clonotype was seen at least ten times. This chain uses TRBV2 with TRBJ1-5, with unresolved D. The germline gives CDR1 SNHLY, CDR2 FYNNEI. V was trimmed by 3 bases and J by 3 bases, leaving 12 bases between them. The CDR3 covers 15 residues. CDR3 in DNA: TGTGCCAGCAGTGACGAAGCCCAGACCAATCAGCCCCAGCATTTT. Translated, it gives CASSDEAQTNQPQHF.

This clonotype was detected a few times. The chain has TRBV20-1 and TRBJ1-2; D uncertain. Trimming cost V 4 bases and J 0 bases, with 9 bases left between them. The CDR3 is 13 residues long. Germline V lookup: CDR1 DFQATT, CDR2 SNEGSKA (reference sequence). Here the CDR3 DNA reads TGCAGTGCTACTTCAGAGTCTAACTATGGCTACACCTTC. It yields the protein CSATSESNYGYTF.

The V and J genes are TRBV10-2 and TRBJ1-4, with 7 positions matching TRBD1. Trimming removed 4 bases from V and 4 bases from J; junction bases left unmatched: 9. There are 16 residues in the CDR3. Germline V gene data show CDR1 as WSHSY and CDR2 as SAAADI. CDR3: CASSGTGGGFNEKLFF. The CDR3 nucleotides are TGCGCCAGCAGTGGGACAGGCGGGGGATTTAATGAAAAACTGTTTTTT.

The CDR3 DNA follows: TGTGCCAGCAGCCTGTGGACAGGGGCCTACGAGCAGTACTTC. Translation gives CASSLWTGAYEQYF. V is TRBV5-6 and J is TRBJ2-7, with 9 positions matching TRBD1. The CDR3 totals 14 residues. CDR1 and CDR2 (germline): SGHDT, YYEEEE. V dropped 4 bases and J dropped 2; count of bases not matched to a gene: 4.

The chain recombines TRBV27 with TRBJ2-7; tentative D call: TRBD2 (6 bases). The V end was cut by 8 bases, the J end by 2 bases, with 13 bases between. The CDR3 is 13 amino acids. Per the germline V gene, CDR1 is MNHEY and CDR2 is SMNVEV (reference sequence). CDR3 sequence reads: CASGLAPPYEQYF. Here the CDR3 DNA reads TGTGCCAGCGGGCTAGCGCCGCCCTACGAGCAGTACTTC.

This clonotype was picked up many times. The V call is TRBV12-3 or TRBV12-4, the J call TRBJ1-1; TRBD1 matches at 7 bases. V shed 7 bases and J 14 bases; nucleotides not matched to a gene: 10. The CDR3 sequence is 11 residues long. CDR3: CASTEQGSFFF. CDR3 in DNA: TGTGCCAGCACCGAACAGGGGTCCTTCTTCTTT.

This clonotype was seen ten or more times. V gene TRBV20-1 combines with J gene TRBJ1-5; 7 positions agree with TRBD1. V trimming: 6 bases; J trimming: 0 bases; junction bases outside the gene matches: 11. The CDR3 runs to 16 residues. Germline lookup yields CDR1 DFQATT and CDR2 SNEGSKA (reference sequence). CDR3 nucleotides: TGCAGTGCGCAGCCCGTAACAGGGGATAGCAATCAGCCCCAGCATTTT. It specifies CSAQPVTGDSNQPQHF.

The V call is TRBV10-3, the J call TRBJ2-3, with TRBD1 identical over 9 bases. Unmatched junction bases numbered 4, after V lost 8 bases and J lost 4 bases. The V gene's germline CDR1 is ENHRY and CDR2 SYGVKD. There are 13 residues in the CDR3. The CDR3 coding sequence is TGTGCCATCCGGGACAGGGCGTCAGATACGCAGTATTTT. Translated: CAIRDRASDTQYF.

This clonotype was recorded a few times. The chain is built from TRBV20-1 and TRBJ1-1; D is undetermined. CDR3 size: 12 residues. In germline, CDR1 is DFQATT, CDR2 SNEGSKA (reference sequence). The germline V and J ends were trimmed by 1 base and 1 base, with 4 bases remaining between them. In DNA, the CDR3 is TGCAGTGCTAGAGGTCAGAACACTGAAGCTTTCTTT. The encoded protein is CSARGQNTEAFF.

A few counts support this clonotype. The J gene is TRBJ2-3, the V gene TRBV28; 10 positions agree with TRBD2. This CDR3 contains 18 residues. Germline lookup yields CDR1 MDHEN and CDR2 SYDVKM. Trimming took 5 bases from V and 2 from J; bases not matched to a gene: 13. The CDR3 spells CASSPLPSLAGVTDTQYF. CDR3 DNA: TGTGCCAGCAGTCCACTACCGTCCCTAGCGGGAGTCACAGATACGCAGTATTTT.

This clonotype was found a few times. CDR3 nucleotides: TGCGCCAGCAGCTTGGAGGATGAGGGAGGCTACACCTTC. Encoded protein: CASSLEDEGGYTF. The chain joins TRBV5-1 to TRBJ1-2; D unclear. This CDR3 is built from 13 residues. The V and J ends lost 0 bases and 8 bases respectively, with 11 bases between them. In germline, CDR1 is SGHRS, CDR2 YFSETQ. Combining the CDR3 with reference TRBV5-1 and TRBJ1-2 gives the whole variable domain KAGVTQTPRYLIKTRGQQVTLSCSPISGHRSVSWYQQTPGQGLQFLFEYFSETQRNKGNFPGRFSGRQFSNSRSEMNVSTLELGDSALYLCASSLEDEGGYTFGSGTRLTVV.

This clonotype was observed many times. The V and J genes are TRBV28 and TRBJ1-2; 8 bases map to TRBD1. V gave up 7 bases and J gave up 4 bases; unmatched junction bases: 8. The CDR3 runs 14 residues. Germline lookup yields CDR1 MDHEN and CDR2 SYDVKM. The CDR3 region is CASIQDRVGYGYTF. The CDR3 coding sequence is TGTGCCAGCATTCAGGACAGGGTTGGCTATGGCTACACCTTC.